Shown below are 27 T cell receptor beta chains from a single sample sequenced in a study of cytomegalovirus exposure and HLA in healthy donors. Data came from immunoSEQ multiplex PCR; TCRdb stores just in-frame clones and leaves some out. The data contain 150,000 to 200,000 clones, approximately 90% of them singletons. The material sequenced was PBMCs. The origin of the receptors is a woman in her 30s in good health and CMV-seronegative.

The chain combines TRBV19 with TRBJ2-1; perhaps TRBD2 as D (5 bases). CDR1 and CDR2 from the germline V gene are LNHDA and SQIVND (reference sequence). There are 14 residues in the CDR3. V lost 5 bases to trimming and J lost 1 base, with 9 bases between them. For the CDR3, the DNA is TGTGCCAGTAGTTGGGAGTTTTCCTACAATGAGCAGTTCTTC. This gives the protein CASSWEFSYNEQFF.

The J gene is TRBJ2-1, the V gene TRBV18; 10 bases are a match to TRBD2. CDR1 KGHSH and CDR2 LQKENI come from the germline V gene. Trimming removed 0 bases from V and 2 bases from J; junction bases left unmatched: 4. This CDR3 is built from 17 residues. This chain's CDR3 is CASSPPLAGGTYNEQFF. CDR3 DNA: TGTGCCAGCTCACCACCCTTAGCGGGGGGAACCTACAATGAGCAGTTCTTC.

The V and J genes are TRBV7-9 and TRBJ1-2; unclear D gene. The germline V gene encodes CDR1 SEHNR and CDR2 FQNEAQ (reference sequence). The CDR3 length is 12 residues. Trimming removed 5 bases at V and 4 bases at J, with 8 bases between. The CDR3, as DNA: TGTGCCAGCAGCCCGGAGGTCTATGGCTACACCTTC. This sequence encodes CASSPEVYGYTF. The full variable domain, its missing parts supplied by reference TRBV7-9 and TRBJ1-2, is DTGVSQNPRHKITKRGQNVTFRCDPISEHNRLYWYRQTLGQGPEFLTYFQNEAQLEKSRLLSDRFSAERPKGSFSTLEIQRTEQGDSAMYLCASSPEVYGYTFGSGTRLTVV.

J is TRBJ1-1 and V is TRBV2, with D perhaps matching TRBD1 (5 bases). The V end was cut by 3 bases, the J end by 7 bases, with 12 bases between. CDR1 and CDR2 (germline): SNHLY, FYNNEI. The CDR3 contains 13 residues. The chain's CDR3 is CASSDKGYLEAFF. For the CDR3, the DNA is TGTGCCAGCAGTGACAAGGGGTATCTTGAAGCTTTCTTT. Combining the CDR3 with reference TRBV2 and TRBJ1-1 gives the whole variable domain EPEVTQTPSHQVTQMGQEVILRCVPISNHLYFYWYRQILGQKVEFLVSFYNNEISEKSEIFDDQFSVERPDGSNFTLKIRSTKLEDSAMYFCASSDKGYLEAFFGQGTRLTVV.

CDR3 DNA: TGCGCCAGCAGAGGAGGGTCCACTGAAGCTTTCTTT. Protein product: CASRGGSTEAFF. The chain combines TRBV5-1 with TRBJ1-1; no clear D gene. The CDR3 covers 12 residues. Germline V lookup: CDR1 SGHRS, CDR2 YFSETQ. The V gene lost 5 bases and the J gene lost 4 bases, with 9 bases spanning the gap.

The DNA for the CDR3 is TGTGCCAGCAGCCCATTGGACAGATCTGCAACTAATGAAAAACTGTTTTTT. It codes for CASSPLDRSATNEKLFF. The rearrangement joins TRBV5-6 to TRBJ1-4; possible D gene TRBD1, 6 bases. Trimming removed 4 bases at V and 0 bases at J, with 16 bases between. Per the germline V gene, CDR1 is SGHDT and CDR2 is YYEEEE. The CDR3 has 17 residues.

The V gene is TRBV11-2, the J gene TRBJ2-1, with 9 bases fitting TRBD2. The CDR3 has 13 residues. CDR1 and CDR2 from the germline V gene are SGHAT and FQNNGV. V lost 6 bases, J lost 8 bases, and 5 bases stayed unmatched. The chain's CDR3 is CASSRSGGDEQFF. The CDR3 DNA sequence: TGTGCCAGCAGTCGTAGCGGGGGAGATGAGCAGTTCTTC.

CDR3 bases: TGTGCCAGCAGCTACCGGGGTAGCGACCAAGAGACCCAGTACTTC. Amino acids: CASSYRGSDQETQYF. This chain links TRBV27 with TRBJ2-5; D might be TRBD2 (5 bases). Trimming took 6 bases from V and 0 from J, leaving 14 bases between them. Germline CDR1 is MNHEY and CDR2 is SMNVEV (reference sequence). The CDR3 loop spans 15 amino acids.

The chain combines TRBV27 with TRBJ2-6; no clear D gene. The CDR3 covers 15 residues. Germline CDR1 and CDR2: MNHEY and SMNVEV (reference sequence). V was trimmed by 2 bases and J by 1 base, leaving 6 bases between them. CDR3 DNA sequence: TGTGCCAGCAGTTTAAGCTGGTCTGGGGCCAACGTCCTGACTTTC. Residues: CASSLSWSGANVLTF.

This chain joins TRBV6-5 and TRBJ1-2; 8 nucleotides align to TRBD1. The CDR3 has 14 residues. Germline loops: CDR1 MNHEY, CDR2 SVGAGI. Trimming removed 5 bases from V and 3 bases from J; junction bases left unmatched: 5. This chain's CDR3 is CASSNGQGDYGYTF. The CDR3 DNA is TGTGCCAGCAGTAACGGACAGGGCGACTATGGCTACACCTTC.

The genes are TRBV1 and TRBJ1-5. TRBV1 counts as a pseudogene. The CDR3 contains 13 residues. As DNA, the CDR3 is TGCACCAGCAGCCCCGGGACTCATCAGCCCCAGCATTTT. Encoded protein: CTSSPGTHQPQHF.

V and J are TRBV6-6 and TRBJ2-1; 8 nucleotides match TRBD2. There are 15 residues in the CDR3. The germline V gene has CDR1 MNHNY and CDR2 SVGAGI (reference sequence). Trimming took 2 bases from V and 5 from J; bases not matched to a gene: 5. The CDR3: CASSYASGPHNEQFF. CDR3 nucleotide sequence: TGTGCCAGCAGTTACGCTAGCGGGCCCCACAATGAGCAGTTCTTC.

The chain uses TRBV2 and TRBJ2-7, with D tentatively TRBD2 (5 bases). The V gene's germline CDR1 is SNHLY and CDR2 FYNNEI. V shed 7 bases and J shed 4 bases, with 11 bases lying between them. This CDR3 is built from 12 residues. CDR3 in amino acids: CASNPTRYEQYF. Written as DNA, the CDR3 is TGTGCCAGCAACCCCACTAGGTACGAGCAGTACTTC.

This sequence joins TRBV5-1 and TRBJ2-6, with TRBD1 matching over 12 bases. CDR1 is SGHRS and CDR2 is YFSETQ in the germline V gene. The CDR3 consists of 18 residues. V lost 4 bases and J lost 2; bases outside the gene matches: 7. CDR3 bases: TGCGCCAGCAGCCGGGGGACAGGGGGCAGGGCTGGGGCCAACGTCCTGACTTTC. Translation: CASSRGTGGRAGANVLTF.

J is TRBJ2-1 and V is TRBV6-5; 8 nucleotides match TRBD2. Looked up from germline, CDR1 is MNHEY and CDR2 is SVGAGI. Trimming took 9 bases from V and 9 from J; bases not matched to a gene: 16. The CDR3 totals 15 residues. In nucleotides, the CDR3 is TGTGCCAGTCAGCTAGCGGGCGATTGGTATGGTGAGCAGTTCTTC. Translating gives CASQLAGDWYGEQFF.

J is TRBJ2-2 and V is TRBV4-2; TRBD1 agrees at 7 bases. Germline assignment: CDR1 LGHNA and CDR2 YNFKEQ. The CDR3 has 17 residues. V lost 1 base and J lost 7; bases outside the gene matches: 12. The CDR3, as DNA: TGTGCCAGCAGCCAAGTAATAGGGACAGTCGTAAGCGGGGAGCTGTTTTTT. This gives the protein CASSQVIGTVVSGELFF.

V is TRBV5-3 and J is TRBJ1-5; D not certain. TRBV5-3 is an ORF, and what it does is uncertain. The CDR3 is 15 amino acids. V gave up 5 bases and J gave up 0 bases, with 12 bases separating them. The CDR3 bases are TGTGCCAGAAGTTATGGCCAGTATAGCAATCAGCCCCAGCATTTT. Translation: CARSYGQYSNQPQHF.

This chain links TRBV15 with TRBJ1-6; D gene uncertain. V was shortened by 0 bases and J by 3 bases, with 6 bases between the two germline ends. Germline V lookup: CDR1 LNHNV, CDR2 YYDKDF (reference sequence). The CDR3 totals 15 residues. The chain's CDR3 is CATSREASYNSPLHF. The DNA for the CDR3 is TGTGCCACCAGCAGAGAGGCAAGCTATAATTCACCCCTCCACTTT. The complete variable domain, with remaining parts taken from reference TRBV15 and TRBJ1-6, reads DAMVIQNPRYQVTQFGKPVTLSCSQTLNHNVMYWYQQKSSQAPKLLFHYYDKDFNNEADTPDNFQSRRPNTSFCFLDIRSPGLGDTAMYLCATSREASYNSPLHFGNGTRLTVT.

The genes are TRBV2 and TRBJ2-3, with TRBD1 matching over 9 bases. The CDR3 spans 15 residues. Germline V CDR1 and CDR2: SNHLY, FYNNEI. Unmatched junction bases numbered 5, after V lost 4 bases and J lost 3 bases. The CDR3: CASSVQTGGTDTQYF. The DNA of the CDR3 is TGTGCCAGCAGTGTTCAGACAGGGGGGACAGATACGCAGTATTTT.

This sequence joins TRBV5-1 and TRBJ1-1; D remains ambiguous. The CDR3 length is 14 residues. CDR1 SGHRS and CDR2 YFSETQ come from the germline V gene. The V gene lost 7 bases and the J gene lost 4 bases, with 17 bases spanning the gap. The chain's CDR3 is CASQSTDLSTEAFF. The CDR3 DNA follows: TGCGCCAGCCAATCCACAGATCTGAGCACTGAAGCTTTCTTT.

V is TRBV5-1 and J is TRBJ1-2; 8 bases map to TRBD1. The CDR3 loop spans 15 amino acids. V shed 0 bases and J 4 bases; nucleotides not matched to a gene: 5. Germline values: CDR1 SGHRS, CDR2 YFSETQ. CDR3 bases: TGCGCCAGCAGCTTGGCCCGAGACAGGGGCTATGGCTACACCTTC. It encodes CASSLARDRGYGYTF. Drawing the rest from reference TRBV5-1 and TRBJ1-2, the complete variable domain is KAGVTQTPRYLIKTRGQQVTLSCSPISGHRSVSWYQQTPGQGLQFLFEYFSETQRNKGNFPGRFSGRQFSNSRSEMNVSTLELGDSALYLCASSLARDRGYGYTFGSGTRLTVV.

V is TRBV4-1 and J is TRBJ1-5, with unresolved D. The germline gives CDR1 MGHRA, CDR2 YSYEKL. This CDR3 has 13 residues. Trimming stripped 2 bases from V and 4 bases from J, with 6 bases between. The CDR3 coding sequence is TGCGCCAGCAGCCAACCGGGTAATCAGCCCCAGCATTTT. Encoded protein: CASSQPGNQPQHF.

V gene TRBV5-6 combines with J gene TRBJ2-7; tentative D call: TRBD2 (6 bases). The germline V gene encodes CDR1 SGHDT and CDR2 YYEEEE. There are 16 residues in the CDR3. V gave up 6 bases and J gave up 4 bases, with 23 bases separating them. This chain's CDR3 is CASTLGGPGYQYEQYF. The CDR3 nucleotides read TGTGCCAGCACCCTCGGGGGTCCAGGGTACCAATACGAGCAGTACTTC.

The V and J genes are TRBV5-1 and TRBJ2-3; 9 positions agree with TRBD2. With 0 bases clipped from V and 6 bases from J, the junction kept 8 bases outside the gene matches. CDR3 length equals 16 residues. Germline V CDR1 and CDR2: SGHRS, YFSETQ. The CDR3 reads CASSLEIAGVGDTQYF. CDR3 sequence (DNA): TGCGCCAGCAGCTTGGAGATAGCGGGGGTAGGGGATACGCAGTATTTT.

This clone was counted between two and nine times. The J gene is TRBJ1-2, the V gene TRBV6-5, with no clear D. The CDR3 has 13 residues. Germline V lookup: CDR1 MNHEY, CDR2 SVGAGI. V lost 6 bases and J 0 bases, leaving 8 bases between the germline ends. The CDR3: CASREIANYGYTF. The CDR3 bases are TGTGCCAGCAGGGAGATTGCTAACTATGGCTACACCTTC.

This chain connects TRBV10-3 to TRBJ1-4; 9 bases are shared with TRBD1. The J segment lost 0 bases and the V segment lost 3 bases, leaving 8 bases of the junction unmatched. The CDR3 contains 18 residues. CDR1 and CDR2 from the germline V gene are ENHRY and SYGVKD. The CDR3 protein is CAISEGDRVSATNEKLFF. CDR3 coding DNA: TGTGCCATCAGTGAAGGGGACAGGGTATCAGCAACTAATGAAAAACTGTTTTTT.

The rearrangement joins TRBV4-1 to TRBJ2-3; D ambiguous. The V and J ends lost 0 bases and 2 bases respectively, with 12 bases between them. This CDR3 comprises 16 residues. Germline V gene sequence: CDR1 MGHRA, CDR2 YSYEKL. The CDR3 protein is CASSQDSPRITDTQYF. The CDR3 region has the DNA TGCGCCAGCAGCCAAGATTCCCCTAGGATCACAGATACGCAGTATTTT.